These 5 T cell receptor beta chains were all obtained from the same sample, sequenced in a study of radiation and T cells in renal cell carcinoma. TCRdb's table, derived via immunoSEQ multiplex PCR, lists solely in-frame clones and lacks some. The data show roughly 10,000 clones, 63% seen once. Treatment defined: 15 Gy SBRT to primary tumor, nephrectomy 4 weeks later. Here the sequenced sample was tumor tissue, taken from a patient whose treatment included radiotherapy and nephrectomy. These TCRs come from a woman in her fifties or sixties with renal cell carcinoma.

The chain combines TRBV10-3 with TRBJ2-1, with 9 bases lining up with TRBD1. The germline gives CDR1 ENHRY, CDR2 SYGVKD. V was pared by 6 bases and J by 5 bases, with 8 bases of the junction left unmatched. This CDR3 contains 15 residues. The CDR3 protein is CAISIAGTGNNEQFF. In DNA, the CDR3 is TGTGCCATCAGCATCGCCGGGACAGGGAACAATGAGCAGTTCTTC.

The V and J genes are TRBV7-2 and TRBJ2-7; possibly TRBD2 for D (5 bases). This CDR3 has 15 residues. Germline V gene sequence: CDR1 SGHTA, CDR2 FQGNSA. V was pared by 2 bases and J by 2 bases, with 13 bases between. Written as DNA, the CDR3 is TGTGCCAGCAGCTTATCCACTAGTACCCCCTACGAGCAGTACTTC. Its protein is CASSLSTSTPYEQYF. Looking up the rest from reference TRBV7-2 and TRBJ2-7 gives the full variable domain: GAGVSQSPSNKVTEKGKDVELRCDPISGHTALYWYRQSLGQGLEFLIYFQGNSAPDKSGLPSDRFSAERTGGSVSTLTIQRTQQEDSAVYLCASSLSTSTPYEQYFGPGTRLTVT.

The V gene is TRBV6-5, the J gene TRBJ2-2; D perhaps matches TRBD2 (5 bases). Germline V gives CDR1 MNHEY, CDR2 SVGAGI. Trimming removed 9 bases from V and 6 bases from J, with 17 bases in between. The CDR3 runs to 14 residues. The CDR3 loop reads CASSSRETPGELFF. The CDR3 nucleotides are TGTGCCAGTTCGTCCCGGGAAACACCCGGGGAGCTGTTTTTT.

This chain connects TRBV30 to TRBJ2-7; D gene uncertain. Trimming removed 7 bases at V and 1 base at J, with 14 bases between. Germline V gives CDR1 GTSNPN, CDR2 SVGIG (reference sequence). The CDR3 runs to 13 residues. The CDR3 DNA reads as TGTGCCTTGGATGAGGTCATATCCTACGAGCAGTACTTC. Its translation: CALDEVISYEQYF.

In this sample, this clone turned up a few times. This chain connects TRBV2 to TRBJ2-1; 7 positions agree with TRBD2. After removal of 6 bases from V and 2 bases from J, the junction contained 4 bases not matched to a gene. This CDR3 has 14 residues. Germline V gene sequence: CDR1 SNHLY, CDR2 FYNNEI. CDR3 residues: CASRSSGPYNEQFF. DNA for the CDR3: TGTGCCAGCAGATCTAGCGGACCCTACAATGAGCAGTTCTTC.